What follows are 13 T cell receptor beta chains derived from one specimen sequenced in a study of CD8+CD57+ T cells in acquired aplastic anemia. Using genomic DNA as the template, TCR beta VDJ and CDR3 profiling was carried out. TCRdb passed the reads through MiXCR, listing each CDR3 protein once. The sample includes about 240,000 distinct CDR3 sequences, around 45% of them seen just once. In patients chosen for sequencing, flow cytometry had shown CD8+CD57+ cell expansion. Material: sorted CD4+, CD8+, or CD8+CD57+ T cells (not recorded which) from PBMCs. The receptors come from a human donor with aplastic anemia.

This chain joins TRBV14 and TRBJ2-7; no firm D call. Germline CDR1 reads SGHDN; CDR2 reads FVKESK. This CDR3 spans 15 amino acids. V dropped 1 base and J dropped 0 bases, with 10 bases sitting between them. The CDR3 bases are TGTGCCAGCAGCCAAGCGTCAGGACGCTCCTACGAGCAGTACTTC. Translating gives CASSQASGRSYEQYF.

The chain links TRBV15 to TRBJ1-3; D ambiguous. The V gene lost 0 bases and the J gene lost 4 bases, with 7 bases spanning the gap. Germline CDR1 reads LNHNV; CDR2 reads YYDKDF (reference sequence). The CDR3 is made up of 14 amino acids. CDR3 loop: CATSREVQGNTIYF. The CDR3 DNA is TGTGCCACCAGCAGAGAAGTACAGGGAAACACCATATATTTT. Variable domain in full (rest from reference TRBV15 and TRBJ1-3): DAMVIQNPRYQVTQFGKPVTLSCSQTLNHNVMYWYQQKSSQAPKLLFHYYDKDFNNEADTPDNFQSRRPNTSFCFLDIRSPGLGDTAMYLCATSREVQGNTIYFGEGSWLTVV.

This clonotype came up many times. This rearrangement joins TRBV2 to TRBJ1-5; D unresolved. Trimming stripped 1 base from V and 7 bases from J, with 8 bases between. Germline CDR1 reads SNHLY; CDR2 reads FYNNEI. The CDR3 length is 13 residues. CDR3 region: CASSEGYGQPQHF. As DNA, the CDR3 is TGTGCCAGCAGTGAAGGTTATGGCCAGCCCCAGCATTTT.

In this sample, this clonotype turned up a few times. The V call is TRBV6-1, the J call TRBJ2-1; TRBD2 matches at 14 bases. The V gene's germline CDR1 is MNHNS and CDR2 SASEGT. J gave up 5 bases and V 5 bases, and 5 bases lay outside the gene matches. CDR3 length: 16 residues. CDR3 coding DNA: TGTGCCAGCAGTACCGTGGGACTAGCGGGGGACAATGAGCAGTTCTTC. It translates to CASSTVGLAGDNEQFF.

The CDR3 protein is CATSRVGHSRKPRSPLHF. CDR3 nucleotide sequence: TGTGCCACCAGCAGAGTTGGTCACTCCCGAAAACCTCGTTCACCCCTCCACTTT. V is TRBV15 and J is TRBJ1-6; D unresolved. Germline V gene sequence: CDR1 LNHNV, CDR2 YYDKDF (reference sequence). The CDR3 covers 18 residues. Deletions cut 1 base from V and 9 bases from J, with 22 bases between.

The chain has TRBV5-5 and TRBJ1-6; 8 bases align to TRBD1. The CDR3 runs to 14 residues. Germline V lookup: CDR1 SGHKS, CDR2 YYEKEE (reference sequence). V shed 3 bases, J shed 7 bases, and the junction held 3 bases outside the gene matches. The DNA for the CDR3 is TGTGCCAGCAGCTACCGACAGGGGAATTCACCCCTCCACTTT. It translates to CASSYRQGNSPLHF.

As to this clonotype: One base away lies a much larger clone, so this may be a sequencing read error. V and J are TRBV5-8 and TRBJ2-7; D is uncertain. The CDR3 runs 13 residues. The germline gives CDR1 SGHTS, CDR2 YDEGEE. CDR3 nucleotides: TGCACCAGCAGCCAAGATTTGTCCTACGAGCAGTACTTC. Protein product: CTSSQDLSYEQYF.

The CDR3 coding sequence is TGCAGTGCTACGTCCGGGACAGAACCTCCCGAGCAGTACTTC. Encoded protein: CSATSGTEPPEQYF. V is TRBV20-1 and J is TRBJ2-7; 7 nucleotides line up with TRBD1. The CDR3 has 14 residues. V trimming: 4 bases; J trimming: 6 bases; junction bases outside the gene matches: 12. Germline CDR1 is DFQATT and CDR2 is SNEGSKA (reference sequence).

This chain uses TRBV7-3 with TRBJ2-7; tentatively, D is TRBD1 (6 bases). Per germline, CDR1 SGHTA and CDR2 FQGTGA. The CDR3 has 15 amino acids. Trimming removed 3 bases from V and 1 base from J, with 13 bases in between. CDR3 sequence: CASSLTGTPSYEQYF. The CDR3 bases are TGTGCCAGCAGCTTGACCGGGACACCATCCTACGAGCAGTACTTC.

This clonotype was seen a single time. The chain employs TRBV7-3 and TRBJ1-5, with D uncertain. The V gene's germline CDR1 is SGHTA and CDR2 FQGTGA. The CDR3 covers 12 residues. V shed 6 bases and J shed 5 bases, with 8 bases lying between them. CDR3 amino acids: CASSLRYQPQHF. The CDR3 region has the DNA TGTGCCAGCAGTTTGCGTTATCAGCCCCAGCATTTT.

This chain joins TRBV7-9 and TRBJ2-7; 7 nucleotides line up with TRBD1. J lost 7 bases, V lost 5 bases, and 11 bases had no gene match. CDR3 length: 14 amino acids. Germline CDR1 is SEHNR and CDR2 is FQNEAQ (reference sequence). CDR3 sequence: CASSTSYRGNEQYF. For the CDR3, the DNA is TGTGCCAGCAGCACAAGCTACAGGGGCAATGAGCAGTACTTC.

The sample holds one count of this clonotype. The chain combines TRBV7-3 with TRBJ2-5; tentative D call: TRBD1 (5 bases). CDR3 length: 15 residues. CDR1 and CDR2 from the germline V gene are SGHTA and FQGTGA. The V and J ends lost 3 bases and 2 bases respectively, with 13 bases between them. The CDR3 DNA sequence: TGTGCCAGCAGCTTGCAGGGTCCCCCTCAAGAGACCCAGTACTTC. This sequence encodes CASSLQGPPQETQYF.

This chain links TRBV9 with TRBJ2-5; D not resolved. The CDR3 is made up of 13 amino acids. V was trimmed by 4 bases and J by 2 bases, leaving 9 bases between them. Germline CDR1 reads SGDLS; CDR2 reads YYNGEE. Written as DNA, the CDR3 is TGTGCCAGCAGCCGCTACCAACAAGAGACCCAGTACTTC. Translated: CASSRYQQETQYF.